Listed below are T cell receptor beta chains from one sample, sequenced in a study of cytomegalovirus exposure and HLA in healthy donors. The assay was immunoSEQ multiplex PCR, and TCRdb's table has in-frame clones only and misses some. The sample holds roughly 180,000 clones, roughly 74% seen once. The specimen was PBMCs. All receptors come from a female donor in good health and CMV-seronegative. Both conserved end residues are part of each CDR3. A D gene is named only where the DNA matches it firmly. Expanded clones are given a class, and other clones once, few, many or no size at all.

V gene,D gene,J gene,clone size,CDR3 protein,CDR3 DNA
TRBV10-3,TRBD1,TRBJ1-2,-,CAISRTGVDYGYTF,TGTGCCATCAGCCGAACAGGGGTTGACTATGGCTACACCTTC
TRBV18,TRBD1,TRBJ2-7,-,CASSPTDRVRYEQYF,TGTGCCAGCTCACCCACCGACAGGGTTAGGTACGAGCAGTACTTC
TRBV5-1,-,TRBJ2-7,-,CASSLSGGHPDYEQYF,TGCGCCAGCAGCTTGTCGGGGGGACACCCGGACTACGAGCAGTACTTC
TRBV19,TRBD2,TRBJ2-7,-,CASSIKSGLALYEQYF,TGTGCCAGTAGTATAAAGTCGGGACTAGCTCTTTACGAGCAGTACTTC
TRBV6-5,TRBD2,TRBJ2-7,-,CASRNLAGGSYDQYF,TGTGCCAGCAGGAACCTAGCGGGAGGGTCCTACGATCAGTACTTC
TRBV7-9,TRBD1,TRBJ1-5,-,CSSSLGAGTGPNQPQHF,TGTTCCAGCAGCTTAGGAGCCGGGACAGGGCCTAATCAGCCCCAGCATTTT
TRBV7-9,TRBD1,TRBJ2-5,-,CASRPDRGQETQYF,TGTGCCAGCAGGCCCGACAGGGGGCAAGAGACCCAGTACTTC
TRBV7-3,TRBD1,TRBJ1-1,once,CASSLRPRDRGVMDTEAFF,TGTGCCAGCAGCTTACGCCCCCGGGACAGGGGTGTGATGGACACTGAAGCTTTCTTT
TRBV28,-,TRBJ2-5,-,CASSRQLQETQYF,TGTGCCAGCAGTCGTCAACTACAAGAGACCCAGTACTTC
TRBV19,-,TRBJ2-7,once,CASSIVGVSYEQYF,TGTGCCAGTAGTATAGTAGGGGTATCATACGAGCAGTACTTC
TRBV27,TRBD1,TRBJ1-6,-,CASSPRQGHLLNSPLHF,TGTGCCAGCAGTCCCCGACAGGGACACCTACTTAATTCACCCCTCCACTTT
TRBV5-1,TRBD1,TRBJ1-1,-,CASSPQGADTEAFF,TGCGCCAGCAGCCCTCAGGGGGCTGACACTGAAGCTTTCTTT
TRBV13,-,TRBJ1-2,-,CASSLGRNSGYGYTF,TGTGCCAGCAGCTTAGGCCGCAATTCGGGCTATGGCTACACCTTC
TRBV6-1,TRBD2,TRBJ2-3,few,CASRETSGGTDTQYF,TGTGCCAGCAGGGAGACTAGCGGGGGCACAGATACGCAGTATTTT
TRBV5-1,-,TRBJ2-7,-,CASSLGLEQYF,TGCGCCAGCAGCTTGGGTCTCGAGCAGTACTTC
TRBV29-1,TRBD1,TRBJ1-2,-,CSARTGDGYTF,TGCAGCGCCCGAACAGGGGATGGCTACACCTTC
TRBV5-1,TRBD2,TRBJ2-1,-,CASSLVLAGGRVNEQFF,TGCGCCAGCAGCTTGGTCCTAGCGGGGGGGCGAGTAAATGAGCAGTTCTTC